This TCR beta chain was recorded in a study of T-cell reconstitution after alpha-beta-depleted transplantation in children. Unique molecular identifiers were used to barcode this TCRbeta library. TCRdb called the PCR reads again in MiXCR, with one record for every CDR3 protein. The sample contains approximately 640,000 distinct CDR3 sequences, around 17% of which appear only once. This CDR3 comprises 16 residues. CDR1 MNHEY and CDR2 SVGAGI come from the germline V gene. Trimming removed 2 bases from V and 3 bases from J, with 14 bases in between. This clonotype was counted between two and nine times. This chain connects TRBV6-5 to TRBJ1-5; D gene unclear. The receptor comes from a human donor who donated a stem cell graft to a child with acute myeloid leukemia. The input for sequencing was PBMCs from the stem cell graft donor, taken from the stem cell graft. CDR3 sequence reads: CASSYPVGDLNQPQHF. In DNA form, the CDR3 reads TGTGCCAGCAGTTACCCCGTGGGAGACCTCAATCAGCCCCAGCATTTT.